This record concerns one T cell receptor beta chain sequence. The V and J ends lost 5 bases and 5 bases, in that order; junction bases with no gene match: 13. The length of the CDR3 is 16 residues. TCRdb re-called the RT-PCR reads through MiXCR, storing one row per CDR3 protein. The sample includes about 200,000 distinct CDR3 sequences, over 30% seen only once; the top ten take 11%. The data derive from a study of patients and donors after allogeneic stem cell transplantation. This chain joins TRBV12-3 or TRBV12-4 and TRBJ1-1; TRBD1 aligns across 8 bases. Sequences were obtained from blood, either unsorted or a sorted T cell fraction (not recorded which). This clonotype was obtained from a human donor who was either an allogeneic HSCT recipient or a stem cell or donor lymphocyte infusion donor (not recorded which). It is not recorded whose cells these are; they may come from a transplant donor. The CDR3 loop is CASSTPPQGAPTEAFF. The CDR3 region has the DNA TGTGCCAGCAGTACTCCACCCCAGGGGGCCCCTACTGAAGCTTTCTTT.